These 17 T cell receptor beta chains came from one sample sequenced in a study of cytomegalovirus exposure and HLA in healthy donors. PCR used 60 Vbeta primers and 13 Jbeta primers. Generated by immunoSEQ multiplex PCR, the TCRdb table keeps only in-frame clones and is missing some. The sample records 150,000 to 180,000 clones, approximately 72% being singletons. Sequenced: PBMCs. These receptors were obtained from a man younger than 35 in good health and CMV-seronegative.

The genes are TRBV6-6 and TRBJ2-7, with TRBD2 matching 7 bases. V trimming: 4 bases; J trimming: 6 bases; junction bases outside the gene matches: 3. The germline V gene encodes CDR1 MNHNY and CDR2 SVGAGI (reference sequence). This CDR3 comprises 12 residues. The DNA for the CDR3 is TGTGCCAGCAGTTTCGGACTAGGCGAGCAGTACTTC. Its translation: CASSFGLGEQYF.

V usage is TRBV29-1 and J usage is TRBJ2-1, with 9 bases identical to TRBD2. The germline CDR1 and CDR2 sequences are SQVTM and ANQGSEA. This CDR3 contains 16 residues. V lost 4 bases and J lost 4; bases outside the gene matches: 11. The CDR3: CSVVRSSGRAYNEQFF. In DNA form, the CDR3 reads TGCAGCGTTGTCCGTAGTAGCGGGAGAGCTTACAATGAGCAGTTCTTC.

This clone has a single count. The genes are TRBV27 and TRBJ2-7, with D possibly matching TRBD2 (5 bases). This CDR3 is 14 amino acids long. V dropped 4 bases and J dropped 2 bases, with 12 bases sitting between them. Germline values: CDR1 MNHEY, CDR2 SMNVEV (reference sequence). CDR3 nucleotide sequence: TGTGCCAGCAGTTGGTCCCCGACTACCTACGAGCAGTACTTC. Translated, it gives CASSWSPTTYEQYF.

The CDR3 DNA reads TGTGCCAGCAGCAAGGGTCTAGCGGTTAGGTCCTACGAGCAGTACTTC. This translates into CASSKGLAVRSYEQYF. V gene TRBV21-1 combines with J gene TRBJ2-7; TRBD2, as called in the table, went unchecked against the DNA. TRBV21-1 is a pseudogene. This CDR3 has 16 amino acids.

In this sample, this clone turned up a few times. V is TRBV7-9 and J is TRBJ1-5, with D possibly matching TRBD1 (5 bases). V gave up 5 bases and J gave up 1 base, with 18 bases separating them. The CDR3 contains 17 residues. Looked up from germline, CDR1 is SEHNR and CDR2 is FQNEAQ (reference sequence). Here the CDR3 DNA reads TGTGCCAGCAGCCCCCTGGTTGGTGGGGGGAGCAATCAGCCCCAGCATTTT. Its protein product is CASSPLVGGGSNQPQHF. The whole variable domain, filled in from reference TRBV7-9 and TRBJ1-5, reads DTGVSQNPRHKITKRGQNVTFRCDPISEHNRLYWYRQTLGQGPEFLTYFQNEAQLEKSRLLSDRFSAERPKGSFSTLEIQRTEQGDSAMYLCASSPLVGGGSNQPQHFGDGTRLSIL.

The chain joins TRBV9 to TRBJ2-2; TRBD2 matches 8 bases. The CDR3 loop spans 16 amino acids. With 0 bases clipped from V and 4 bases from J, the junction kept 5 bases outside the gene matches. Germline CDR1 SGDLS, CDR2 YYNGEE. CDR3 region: CASSVVRLAPTGELFF. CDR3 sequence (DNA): TGTGCCAGCAGCGTAGTACGACTAGCGCCCACCGGGGAGCTGTTTTTT.

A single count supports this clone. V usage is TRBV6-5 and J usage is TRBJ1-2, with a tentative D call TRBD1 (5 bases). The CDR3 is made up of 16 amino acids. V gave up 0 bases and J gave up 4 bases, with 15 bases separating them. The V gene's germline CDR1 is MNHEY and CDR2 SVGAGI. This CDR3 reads CASSYSIQGLGYGYTF. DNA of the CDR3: TGTGCCAGCAGTTACTCGATCCAGGGACTAGGCTATGGCTACACCTTC.

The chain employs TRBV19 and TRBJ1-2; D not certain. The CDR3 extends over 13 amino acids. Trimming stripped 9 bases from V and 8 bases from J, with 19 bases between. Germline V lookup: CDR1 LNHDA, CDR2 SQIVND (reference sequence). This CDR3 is CASLDPDFTGYTF. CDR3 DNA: TGTGCCAGCCTCGACCCTGACTTCACCGGCTACACCTTC.

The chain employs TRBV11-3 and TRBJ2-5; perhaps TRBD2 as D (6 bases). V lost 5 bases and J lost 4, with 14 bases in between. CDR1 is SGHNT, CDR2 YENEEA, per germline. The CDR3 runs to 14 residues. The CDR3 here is CASSPLGGAETQYF. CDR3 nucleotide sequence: TGTGCCAGCAGCCCACTGGGGGGAGCAGAGACCCAGTACTTC.

The CDR3 loop is CASSLDGVGELFF. For the CDR3, the DNA is TGCGCCAGCAGCTTGGACGGGGTTGGGGAGCTGTTTTTT. V gene TRBV5-1 combines with J gene TRBJ2-2, with D maybe TRBD2 (5 bases). V lost 0 bases to trimming and J lost 8 bases, with 8 bases between them. The CDR3 runs 13 residues. Germline CDR1 SGHRS, CDR2 YFSETQ.

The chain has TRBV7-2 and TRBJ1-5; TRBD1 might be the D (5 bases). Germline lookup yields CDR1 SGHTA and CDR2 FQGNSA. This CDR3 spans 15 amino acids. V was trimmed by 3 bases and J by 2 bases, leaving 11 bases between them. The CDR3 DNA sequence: TGTGCCAGCAGCTTGGGTTGGGGCCGCAATCAGCCCCAGCATTTT. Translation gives CASSLGWGRNQPQHF. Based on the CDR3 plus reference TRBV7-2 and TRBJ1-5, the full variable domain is GAGVSQSPSNKVTEKGKDVELRCDPISGHTALYWYRQSLGQGLEFLIYFQGNSAPDKSGLPSDRFSAERTGGSVSTLTIQRTQQEDSAVYLCASSLGWGRNQPQHFGDGTRLSIL.

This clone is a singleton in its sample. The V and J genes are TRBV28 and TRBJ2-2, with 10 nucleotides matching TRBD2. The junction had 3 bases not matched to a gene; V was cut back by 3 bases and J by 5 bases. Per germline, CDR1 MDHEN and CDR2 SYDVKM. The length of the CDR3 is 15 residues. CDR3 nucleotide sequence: TGTGCCAGCAGTTTGGGACTAGCGTATACCGGGGAGCTGTTTTTT. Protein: CASSLGLAYTGELFF. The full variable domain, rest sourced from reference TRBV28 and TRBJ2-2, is DVKVTQSSRYLVKRTGEKVFLECVQDMDHENMFWYRQDPGLGLRLIYFSYDVKMKEKGDIPEGYSVSREKKERFSLILESASTNQTSMYLCASSLGLAYTGELFFGEGSRLTVL.

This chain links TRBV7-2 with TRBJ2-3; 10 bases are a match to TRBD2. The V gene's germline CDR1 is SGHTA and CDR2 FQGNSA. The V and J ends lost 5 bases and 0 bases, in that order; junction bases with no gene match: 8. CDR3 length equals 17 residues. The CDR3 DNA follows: TGTGCCAGCAGCACCCGACTAGCGGGCCCTAGCACAGATACGCAGTATTTT. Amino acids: CASSTRLAGPSTDTQYF.

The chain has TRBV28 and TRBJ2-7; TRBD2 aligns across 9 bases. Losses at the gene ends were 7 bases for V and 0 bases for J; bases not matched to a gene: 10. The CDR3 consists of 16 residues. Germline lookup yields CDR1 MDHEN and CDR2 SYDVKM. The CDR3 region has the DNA TGTGCCAGCATCTCGGGCGGGACTAGCAGCTCCTACGAGCAGTACTTC. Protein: CASISGGTSSSYEQYF.

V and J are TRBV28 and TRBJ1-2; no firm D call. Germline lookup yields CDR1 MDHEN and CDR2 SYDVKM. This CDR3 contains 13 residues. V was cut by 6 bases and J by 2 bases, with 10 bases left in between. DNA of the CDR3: TGTGCCAGCAGCCCCCAGGCGAACTATGGCTACACCTTC. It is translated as CASSPQANYGYTF.

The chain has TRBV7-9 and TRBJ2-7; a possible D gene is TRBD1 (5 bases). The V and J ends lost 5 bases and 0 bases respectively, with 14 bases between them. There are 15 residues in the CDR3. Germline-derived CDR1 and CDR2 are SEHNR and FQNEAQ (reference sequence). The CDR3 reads CASSPGAVLSYEQYF. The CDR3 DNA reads TGTGCCAGCAGCCCTGGGGCCGTCCTCTCCTACGAGCAGTACTTC.

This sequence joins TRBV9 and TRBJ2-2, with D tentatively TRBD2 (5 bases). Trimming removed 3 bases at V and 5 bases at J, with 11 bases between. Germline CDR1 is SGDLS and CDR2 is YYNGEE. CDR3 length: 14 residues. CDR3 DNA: TGTGCCAGCAGCGGTGGCCCGGGGACCGGGGAGCTGTTTTTT. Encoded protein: CASSGGPGTGELFF.